This T cell receptor beta chain was identified during a study of blood T cell repertoires in COVID-19. Across the whole study: Donors in the United States, Italy and Spain gave samples during acute or convalescent COVID-19.

CDR3 length: 14 residues. Germline values: CDR1 SGHDN, CDR2 FVKESK. The junction had 5 bases not matched to a gene; V was cut back by 4 bases and J by 4 bases. Per the study methods: Amplified reference gene primers provided the basis for estimating nucleated cell counts. Sequencing was performed with immunoSEQ multiplex PCR; in TCRdb, only in-frame clones are kept and a portion is missing. Clonal size and the V and J genes are those of that table, whereas D and trimming came from the DNA. Of around 300,000 clones in the sample, 80% to 90% were seen once. This clonotype was obtained from a man in his thirties or forties who had recovered from COVID-19. V usage is TRBV14 and J usage is TRBJ2-7; 9 bases agree with TRBD1. Source material: PBMCs or T cells enriched from blood (not recorded which). CDR3 bases: TGTGCCAGCAGCCCCCGGGACAGGGTGTACGAGCAGTACTTC. Encoded protein: CASSPRDRVYEQYF.